Listed below are T cell receptor beta chains from one sample, sequenced in a study of cytomegalovirus exposure and HLA in healthy donors. Assay used: immunoSEQ multiplex PCR; TCRdb lists only in-frame clones, some missing. The sample records approximately 110,000 clones, roughly 69% being singletons. The sample was PBMCs. These receptors came from a woman in her forties in good health and CMV-seropositive. CDR3s include the opening cysteine and the closing phenylalanine or tryptophan. Each record gives: J gene, V gene, D gene, clone size, CDR3 DNA, CDR3 protein. The D gene is left open where the match is weak. Clone size, where shown, is once, few, many, or a class for clones that have expanded.

TRBJ1-1 TRBV6-4 TRBD1 - TGTGCCAGCAGACCCGACAGGGCGAGCGCTGAAGCTTTCTTT CASRPDRASAEAFF
TRBJ1-6 TRBV7-9 - - TGTGCCAGCAGCCATGCAGGGGTAGGTTCACCCCTCCACTTT CASSHAGVGSPLHF
TRBJ2-5 TRBV19 - - TGTGCCAGCCGGGGGAGCGAAGAGACCCAGTACTTC CASRGSEETQYF
TRBJ1-4 TRBV2 TRBD1 - TGTGCCAGCTCACTACAGGGGTTGGCTAATGAAAAACTGTTTTTT CASSLQGLANEKLFF
TRBJ1-1 TRBV5-3 - - TGTGCCAGAAGCTTGGAGTGGGGGCTTAACGCTGAAGCTTTCTTT CARSLEWGLNAEAFF
TRBJ1-1 TRBV6-1 TRBD1 - TGTGCCAGCACCCCTCTGACAGGGGGCCCTGAAGCTTTCTTT CASTPLTGGPEAFF
TRBJ2-7 TRBV27 - - TGTGCCAGCAGTTATGCCTCAGGGTACGAGCAGTACTTC CASSYASGYEQYF
TRBJ1-1 TRBV19 TRBD1 once TGTGCCAGTAGTCCCCAGGGGGCGCGCACTGAAGCTTTCTTT CASSPQGARTEAFF
TRBJ1-1 TRBV11-3 - - TGTGCCAGCAGCTTAGGGAGTACGAACACTGAAGCTTTCTTT CASSLGSTNTEAFF
TRBJ2-2 TRBV5-1 TRBD2 once TGCGCCAGCAGCCTTAGCGGGGGCCTTTACACCGGGGAGCTGTTTTTT CASSLSGGLYTGELFF
TRBJ2-1 TRBV27 - - TGTGCCAGCAGTTTATCGGGCGGGTACAATGAGCAGTTCTTC CASSLSGGYNEQFF
TRBJ1-6 TRBV6-1 - - TGTGCCAGCAGTGAACAGGGTGGGAATTCACCCCTCCACTTT CASSEQGGNSPLHF
TRBJ2-1 TRBV10-3 TRBD2 - TGTGCCATCAGGGCAACTAGCGGGGACAATGAGCAGTTCTTC CAIRATSGDNEQFF
TRBJ1-2 TRBV27 - - TGTGCCAGCAGTTTAACAGGGTTCGTCTATGGCTACACCTTC CASSLTGFVYGYTF
TRBJ2-1 TRBV7-3 TRBD1 - TGTGCCAGCAGCTTTGGGACAGGGGCCCACAATGAGCAGTTCTTC CASSFGTGAHNEQFF
TRBJ1-5 TRBV4-3 TRBD1 - TGCGCCAGCAGCCCCGGGACAGGGCGCAATCAGCCCCAGCATTTT CASSPGTGRNQPQHF
TRBJ1-4 TRBV7-2 TRBD1 few TGTGCCAGCAGCGAAGCTCGACAGGGAGCGGGTGAAAAACTGTTTTTT CASSEARQGAGEKLFF
TRBJ1-5 TRBV6-1 - few TGTGCCAGCAGTGAAGAGAACCACATAGGACAGAGACACCTCTATAGCAATCAGCCCCAGCATTTT CASSEENHIGQRHLYSNQPQHF
TRBJ1-3 TRBV7-8 TRBD1 - TGTGCCAGCAGCTTAGAGGCGTCGGGACAGGGAAACACCATATATTTT CASSLEASGQGNTIYF
TRBJ1-4 TRBV27 TRBD1 - TGTGCCAGCAGTCTCACAGGGGCGTATGAAAAACTGTTTTTT CASSLTGAYEKLFF
TRBJ1-4 TRBV4-1 - - TGCGCCAGCAGCTCCTTCGGGACTAGTGAAAAACTGTTTTTT CASSSFGTSEKLFF
TRBJ2-7 TRBV6-1 - few TGTGCCAGCATGGGAGCCTTCACCGGGGCCTACGAGCAGTACTTC CASMGAFTGAYEQYF
TRBJ1-1 TRBV2 TRBD1 - TGTGCCAGCAGTGAGGACAGGGCTGGGAACACTGAAGCTTTCTTT CASSEDRAGNTEAFF
TRBJ1-2 TRBV27 TRBD1 - TGTGCCAGCAGTTTTAGGGCAGGGGGTATCTATGGCTACACCTTC CASSFRAGGIYGYTF
TRBJ1-1 TRBV19 - - TGTGCCAGTAGTAAAACAGGTACTCTGAACACTGAAGCTTTCTTT CASSKTGTLNTEAFF
TRBJ1-2 TRBV13 - - TGTGCCAGCAGCTTCGGGGGTAACTATGGCTACACCTTC CASSFGGNYGYTF
TRBJ1-2 TRBV4-3 TRBD1 - TGCGCCAGCAGCCCCGGACAGGGCCTCTATGGCTACACCTTC CASSPGQGLYGYTF
TRBJ2-2 TRBV11-2 TRBD2 few TGTGCCAGCAGCTTGGTGCTAGCGGGTGTATCCGGGGAGCTGTTTTTT CASSLVLAGVSGELFF
TRBJ2-1 TRBV28 - - TGTGCCAGCAGCTACGTTTACAATGAGCAGTTCTTC CASSYVYNEQFF
TRBJ2-3 TRBV2 TRBD2 - TGTGCCAGCAACAGACTAGCTTCTAGCACAGATACGCAGTATTTT CASNRLASSTDTQYF
TRBJ2-2 TRBV25-1 - - TGTGCCAGCAGTGAATATGAGGAGGGGGAGCTGTTTTTT CASSEYEEGELFF
TRBJ2-5 TRBV4-1 - - TGCGCCAGCAGCCAAGTTACTAGCCGCAGCCAAGAGACCCAGTACTTC CASSQVTSRSQETQYF
TRBJ1-1 TRBV7-9 - - TGTGCCAGCAGACCTCCCCCTAAGGGGTTCGGCACTGAAGCTTTCTTT CASRPPPKGFGTEAFF
TRBJ2-3 TRBV4-1 TRBD2 - TGCGCCAGCAGCTCCGGGACTAGCGGGGGGGCCACAGATACGCAGTATTTT CASSSGTSGGATDTQYF
TRBJ2-7 TRBV15 TRBD2 few TGTGCCACCAGCAGACATTCATTTCGAGCGGGGGAGAGCTACGAGCAGTACTTC CATSRHSFRAGESYEQYF
TRBJ1-1 TRBV5-1 TRBD1 - TGCGCCAGCAGCTTGGGGAGGACAGGGGAGACTGAAGCTTTCTTT CASSLGRTGETEAFF
TRBJ1-2 TRBV5-6 TRBD1 - TGTGCCAGCAGCCCAGACAGGGGGCAGGGTGGCTACACCTTC CASSPDRGQGGYTF
TRBJ1-6 TRBV7-2 - - TGTGCCAGCAGCTCACACTTACAGGCTCGCTATAATTCACCCCTCCACTTT CASSSHLQARYNSPLHF
TRBJ1-5 TRBV15 - - TGTGCCACCAGCAGAGATGTGGGGGGGGATCAGCCCCAGCATTTT CATSRDVGGDQPQHF
TRBJ2-7 TRBV6-6 TRBD1 few TGTGCCAGCAGCCCTAGGGACAGATACGAGCAGTACTTC CASSPRDRYEQYF
TRBJ2-5 TRBV29-1 TRBD1 - TGCAGCGTTGCTCAGGGGGTGGGACGGGAGACCCAGTACTTC CSVAQGVGRETQYF
TRBJ2-3 TRBV11-2 TRBD1 - TGTGCCAGCAGCATTACAGGGGCGGGCGGTTGGACAGATACGCAGTATTTT CASSITGAGGWTDTQYF
TRBJ1-2 TRBV5-4 TRBD1 - TGTGCCAGCAGCCCCGGACAGGGGCCTGTAATGATCGGCTACACCTTC CASSPGQGPVMIGYTF
TRBJ2-5 TRBV5-4 TRBD1 few TGTGCCAGCGGACAGGCAATCCAAGAGACCCAGTACTTC CASGQAIQETQYF
TRBJ2-7 TRBV6-5 - - TGTGCCAGTTCCCGGGGAGATGTCCACGAGCAGTACTTC CASSRGDVHEQYF
TRBJ2-7 TRBV5-1 TRBD2 few TGCGCCAGCAGCTTAAGGACTAGCGGGGGTTACGAGCAGTACTTC CASSLRTSGGYEQYF
TRBJ2-7 TRBV5-4 TRBD1 - TGTGCCAGCAGCTCTAATGGACAGGGACGTACCTACGAGCAGTACTTC CASSSNGQGRTYEQYF
TRBJ1-2 TRBV10-3 TRBD1 - TGTGCCATCAGTGCCGGGACAGGGGATTTCTACACCTTC CAISAGTGDFYTF
TRBJ2-1 TRBV5-1 - - TGCGCCAGCAGCTTGGACAGGGTTGCGTACAATGAGCAGTTCTTC CASSLDRVAYNEQFF
TRBJ2-1 TRBV10-3 TRBD1 once TGTGCCATCAGTAGTACAGGGGTATTGCAGTTCTTC CAISSTGVLQFF
TRBJ2-1 TRBV25-1 TRBD1 - TGTGCCAGCAGTGACTCGACAGGGGCTTCATACAATGAGCAGTTCTTC CASSDSTGASYNEQFF
TRBJ2-7 TRBV9 TRBD2 - TGTGCCAGCAGCGTAGGGCGTGGGACTAGCTACGAGCAGTACTTC CASSVGRGTSYEQYF
TRBJ2-2 TRBV7-2 - once TGTGCCAGCAGCTTAGCTTCACGGGGCACCGGGGAGCTGTTTTTT CASSLASRGTGELFF
TRBJ1-2 TRBV6-6 TRBD1 once TGTGCCAGCAGTTACGGGACAGGGGGCTATGGCTACACCTTC CASSYGTGGYGYTF
TRBJ2-3 TRBV9 - - TGTGCCAGCAGCGTAGGTGGCGGTAGCACAGATACGCAGTATTTT CASSVGGGSTDTQYF
TRBJ1-1 TRBV15 TRBD1 - TGTGCCACCTGGACAGGGGGTGAAGCTTTCTTT CATWTGGEAFF
TRBJ1-4 TRBV2 - few TGTGCCACGAGGCCCCTAGAAAACGAAAAACTGTTTTTT CATRPLENEKLFF
TRBJ2-7 TRBV7-9 TRBD1 - TGTGCCAGCAGCCCTGGGACAGGGGGAAGCGAGCAGTACTTC CASSPGTGGSEQYF
TRBJ2-3 TRBV7-9 - - TGTGCCAGCAGCTTAACGACTAGCACAGATACGCAGTATTTT CASSLTTSTDTQYF